A selection of T cell receptor beta chains follows, all from one sample in a study of T cell responses to AZD1222 COVID-19 vaccine. Using immunoSEQ multiplex PCR, the repertoire was profiled, and TCRdb retains in-frame clones only, with some absent. The sample yields about 120,000 clones, approximately 92% seen once. Sequenced material: peripheral blood, taken 28 days after the second dose of the MenACWY control vaccine. All receptors derive from an adult who received the MenACWY meningococcal vaccine as a control. Each CDR3 is given with its conserved first and last residue. The D gene is left open where the match is weak. The size field is filled for only some rows; it gives once, few, many or a size class.

TRBV5-6	NA	TRBJ2-5	NA	TGTGCCAGCAGCTTGTCGAGTAGGGGACAACAAGAGACCCAGTACTTC	CASSLSSRGQQETQYF
TRBV7-9	TRBD2	TRBJ2-3	NA	TGTGCCAGCAGCCCCGGGACTAGCGACGCAGATACGCAGTATTTT	CASSPGTSDADTQYF
TRBV27	NA	TRBJ2-1	NA	TGTGCCAGCAGTTTAAGCACCTACAATGAGCAGTTCTTC	CASSLSTYNEQFF
TRBV24-1	NA	TRBJ1-1	NA	TGTGCCACCAGTGACTCCAATAGGGGCGCTGAAGCTTTCTTT	CATSDSNRGAEAFF
TRBV6-4	NA	TRBJ2-3	few	TGTGCCAGCAGTGACGCGGAGTCAGATACGCAGTATTTT	CASSDAESDTQYF
TRBV6-4	TRBD2	TRBJ2-1	few	TGTGCCAGCAGCGAACAAACTAGCGGGACAGATGAGCAGTTCTTC	CASSEQTSGTDEQFF
TRBV4-1	TRBD1	TRBJ2-5	few	TGCGCCAGCAGCCAAGGGACAGGGAGTTTAAAGACCCAGTACTTC	CASSQGTGSLKTQYF
TRBV30	NA	TRBJ2-7	NA	TGTGCCTGGAGTGCCAACAGGCCTGCCGAGCAGTACTTC	CAWSANRPAEQYF
TRBV2	TRBD1	TRBJ2-1	NA	TGTGCCAGCAATCTACAGGGGTACAATGAGCAGTTCTTC	CASNLQGYNEQFF
TRBV28	NA	TRBJ1-6	once	TGTGCCAGCAGTTTATGGGGATCCTATAATTCACCCCTCCACTTT	CASSLWGSYNSPLHF
TRBV5-1	TRBD2	TRBJ2-5	NA	TGCGCCAGCAGCCCGGGACTAGCGGGGGGGCCGGAGACCCAGTACTTC	CASSPGLAGGPETQYF
TRBV6-2/TRBV6-3	NA	TRBJ2-3	NA	TGTGCCAGCAGTTACTCGTATGCAGACACAGATACGCAGTATTTT	CASSYSYADTDTQYF
TRBV2	NA	TRBJ2-5	once	TGTGCCAGCCCCCATCCGGGGGCGAGGGAGACCCAGTACTTC	CASPHPGARETQYF
TRBV5-4	NA	TRBJ2-1	NA	TGTGCCAGCAGCTTTTCTCAGCTATACTACAATGAGCAGTTCTTC	CASSFSQLYYNEQFF
TRBV6-5	NA	TRBJ1-3	NA	TGTGCCAGCACCAAGGGATTCTCTGGAAACACCATATATTTT	CASTKGFSGNTIYF
TRBV2	TRBD2	TRBJ2-3	NA	TGTGCCAGCTACCAAGGACTAGCGGGAGATGGCACAGATACGCAGTATTTT	CASYQGLAGDGTDTQYF
TRBV5-4	TRBD2	TRBJ2-7	NA	TGTGCCAGCAGCTTGGCAGGACTAGTCCCATGGGAGCAGTACTTC	CASSLAGLVPWEQYF
TRBV19	TRBD2	TRBJ2-2	NA	TGTGCCAGTAGTCAAAGCGGGAGGACGAACACCGGGGAGCTGTTTTTT	CASSQSGRTNTGELFF
TRBV29-1	NA	TRBJ2-2	NA	TGCAGCGTTGAAGATCGAGGGTCCGGGGAGCTGTTTTTT	CSVEDRGSGELFF
TRBV7-9	NA	TRBJ2-1	NA	TGTGCCAGCAGCCGGGGATCGAATGAGCAGTTCTTC	CASSRGSNEQFF
TRBV7-8	TRBD1	TRBJ1-4	NA	TGTGCCAGCAGCCGAGACAGGGGAGGAGAAAAACTGTTTTTT	CASSRDRGGEKLFF
TRBV2	TRBD2	TRBJ2-3	NA	TGTGCCAGCAGTGATCAGCGGGGCCCCACAGATACGCAGTATTTT	CASSDQRGPTDTQYF
TRBV27	NA	TRBJ2-1	NA	TGTGCCAGCAGTCAGGAGGCGAATGAGCAGTTCTTC	CASSQEANEQFF
TRBV2	TRBD2	TRBJ2-1	NA	TGTGCCAGCAGTAAACTAGCGGGAGGCGATGGGTACGATGAGCAGTTCTTC	CASSKLAGGDGYDEQFF
TRBV4-2	NA	TRBJ2-7	NA	TGTGCCAGCAGCCAATCGGACTCCTTCGAGCAGTACTTC	CASSQSDSFEQYF
TRBV9	NA	TRBJ2-1	NA	TGTGCCAGCAGCTCACGGGGGGCTGTCTACAATGAGCAGTTCTTC	CASSSRGAVYNEQFF
TRBV25-1	NA	TRBJ2-2	NA	TGTGCCAGCAGTGAATGGGGAAGCAGGGGCTATAACACCGGGGAGCTGTTTTTT	CASSEWGSRGYNTGELFF
TRBV4-1	NA	TRBJ2-1	once	TGCGCCAGCAGCCAAGCGGCAGGAATCTCCTACAATGAGCAGTTCTTC	CASSQAAGISYNEQFF
TRBV18	TRBD2	TRBJ2-3	NA	TGTGCCAGCTCACCACGGGAGGGAATTACAGATACGCAGTATTTT	CASSPREGITDTQYF
TRBV15	NA	TRBJ1-1	NA	TGTGCCACCAGCCCAGCCGCCTTGACAGACATGAACACTGAAGCTTTCTTT	CATSPAALTDMNTEAFF
TRBV7-2	NA	TRBJ2-7	once	TGTGCCAGCAGCTTAGGAGGTCGATACGGGGAGCAGTACTTC	CASSLGGRYGEQYF
TRBV3-1/TRBV3-2	NA	TRBJ2-1	NA	TGTGCCAGCAGCCACGGCAGATCCCCGGGGAATGAGCAGTTCTTC	CASSHGRSPGNEQFF
TRBV19	NA	TRBJ2-2	NA	TGTGCCAGTAGAAACCTAGGACAGATGAGGAGGCCCGGGGAGCTGTTTTTT	CASRNLGQMRRPGELFF
TRBV6-5	TRBD1	TRBJ1-2	NA	TGTGCCAGCAGTTACACGGGACAGGGGAAAGGAGGCTACACCTTC	CASSYTGQGKGGYTF
TRBV7-2	NA	TRBJ2-3	NA	TGTGCCAGCCGGGGGGCTAGCACAGATACGCAGTATTTT	CASRGASTDTQYF
TRBV19	NA	TRBJ2-3	once	TGTGCCAGTAGGCTAAGACAGACAGATACGCAGTATTTT	CASRLRQTDTQYF
TRBV3-1/TRBV3-2	NA	TRBJ2-7	once	TGTGCCAGCAGCCAAGGGCAGGGGGGGGAGCAGTACTTC	CASSQGQGGEQYF
TRBV6-5	NA	TRBJ2-7	NA	TGTGCCAGCGCAGGATTAGGAGACTACGAGCAGTACTTC	CASAGLGDYEQYF
TRBV10-3	TRBD1	TRBJ1-4	once	TGTGCCATAAGACAGGGTGAAAATGAAAAACTGTTTTTT	CAIRQGENEKLFF
TRBV14	NA	TRBJ2-1	NA	TGTGCCAGCAGCTCCGGGTCGGTATACAATGAGCAGTTCTTC	CASSSGSVYNEQFF
TRBV9	TRBD2	TRBJ2-3	NA	TGTGCCAGCAGCGTAGAGGCGGGAGATACAGATACGCAGTATTTT	CASSVEAGDTDTQYF
TRBV6-5	TRBD1	TRBJ2-1	NA	TGTGCCAGCAGGGCCGGGACAGGGGCCTACAATGAGCAGTTCTTC	CASRAGTGAYNEQFF
TRBV25-1	TRBD1	TRBJ2-5	NA	TGTGCCAGCGTTGCCGCCGGGACAGGGGGACGGACCCAGTACTTC	CASVAAGTGGRTQYF
TRBV5-4	NA	TRBJ1-1	NA	TGTGCCAGCAGCTTGGTGGACGACACTGAAGCTTTCTTT	CASSLVDDTEAFF
TRBV10-3	NA	TRBJ2-3	few	TGTGCCATCAGTGAGCCAGGGGACCCTACAGATACGCAGTATTTT	CAISEPGDPTDTQYF
TRBV11-2	TRBD2	TRBJ2-7	NA	TGTGCCAGCAGCACTGGGACTAGCGTCAGTAGTTACGAGCAGTACTTC	CASSTGTSVSSYEQYF
TRBV27	NA	TRBJ2-2	NA	TGTGCCAGCAGTCCTCCGCGGTCAGCGAACACCGGGGAGCTGTTTTTT	CASSPPRSANTGELFF
TRBV15	NA	TRBJ1-2	NA	TGTGCCACCAGCTTACCAGGGACTACAGGGAGGGGATTGGACTATGGCTACACCTTC	CATSLPGTTGRGLDYGYTF
TRBV2	NA	TRBJ2-2	NA	TGTGCCAGCCAACCAGACAACATCGGGGCCGGGGAGCTGTTTTTT	CASQPDNIGAGELFF
TRBV5-5	TRBD2	TRBJ2-3	NA	TGTGCCAGCAGCTTGTGGACTAGCGGGGGCGCAGATACGCAGTATTTT	CASSLWTSGGADTQYF
TRBV30	NA	TRBJ2-5	NA	TGTGCCTGGAGTGTACAGGAGGGGGCGGGAGAGACCCAGTACTTC	CAWSVQEGAGETQYF
TRBV25-1	NA	TRBJ1-6	NA	TGTGCCAGCAGTGCCCCTCGGGGAGGCTCAGATAATTCACCCCTCCACTTT	CASSAPRGGSDNSPLHF